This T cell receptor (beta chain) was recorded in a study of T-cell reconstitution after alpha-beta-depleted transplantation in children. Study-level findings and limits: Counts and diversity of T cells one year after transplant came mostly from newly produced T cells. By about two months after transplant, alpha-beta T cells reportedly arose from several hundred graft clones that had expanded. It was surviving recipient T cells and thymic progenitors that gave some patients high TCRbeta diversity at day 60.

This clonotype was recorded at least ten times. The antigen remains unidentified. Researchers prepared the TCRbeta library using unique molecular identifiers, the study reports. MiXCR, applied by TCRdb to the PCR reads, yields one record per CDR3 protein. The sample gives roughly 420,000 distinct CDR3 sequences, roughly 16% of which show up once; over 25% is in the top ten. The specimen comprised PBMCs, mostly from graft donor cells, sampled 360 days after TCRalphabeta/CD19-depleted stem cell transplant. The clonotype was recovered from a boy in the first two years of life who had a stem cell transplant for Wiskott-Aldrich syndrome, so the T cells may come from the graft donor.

The CDR3 DNA follows: TGTGCCAGCAGTTGGGCGGGAGAGACCCAGTACTTC. Translating it yields CASSWAGETQYF. The chain couples TRBV12-3 or TRBV12-4 to TRBJ2-5; possibly TRBD2 for D (5 bases). The CDR3 runs 12 residues. V lost 4 bases and J 4 bases, leaving 7 bases between the germline ends.